The sequence of this TCR beta chain was determined in a study of blood T cells in healthy people across ages. Study results and limitations: The CMV status of each donor remained undetermined, and this could have confounded shifts in expanded clonotypes. PBMC samples, being unsorted, prevented any conclusive comparison of naive and antigen-experienced cells.

Turning to this clonotype: Its antigen is unknown.

Trimming took 5 bases from V and 12 from J, leaving 16 bases between them. The CDR3 spans 12 residues. Per sample, extraction of total RNA gave at least 6 micrograms in every case. A second roughly 7 to 11 cycle PCR used barcoded and J-beta primers. MiXCR, applied by TCRdb to the 5' RACE reads, yields one record per CDR3 protein. Of over a million distinct CDR3 sequences in the sample, more than 35% were seen once. The receptor's source is a woman aged 60-70 years in good health. The specimen sequenced was blood. The genes are TRBV12-3 or TRBV12-4 and TRBJ2-5; D is unresolved. CDR3: CASSQKTFRKYF. In nucleotides, the CDR3 is TGTGCCAGCAGTCAGAAGACCTTTCGAAAGTACTTC.